The sequence of this T cell receptor (beta chain) was determined in a study of cytomegalovirus exposure and HLA in healthy donors. Study summary: Unique TCRs from HLA-typed donors, around 79 million of them, were held in an early data release.

About this clone itself: Its antigen remains unknown. Other DNA sequences within the sample encode an identical CDR3.

Broader study findings: An ancestry cluster, one associated with Asian ancestry, reportedly showed fewer N-insertions than the approximately 700-donor mean in a later analysis. Using a false discovery rate of 0.05, a later analysis showed that about 16,000 TCR beta sequences were associated with HLA alleles.

V was trimmed by 6 bases and J by 2 bases, leaving 17 bases between them. CDR1 is MNHEY and CDR2 is SVGAGI in the germline V gene. This CDR3 comprises 15 residues. Vbeta (60) and Jbeta (13) primers were used in the PCR. Clones were read by immunoSEQ multiplex PCR, and TCRdb kept only the in-frame ones, dropping some. The sample lists over 250,000 clones; 80% to 90% were seen once. This sequence was found in a man in his forties in good health and CMV-seropositive. Sequences were obtained from PBMCs. V is TRBV6-5 and J is TRBJ2-7; a weak D match, TRBD1 (5 bases). The CDR3 DNA reads TGTGCCAGCAGACAAGGGGCAGCCTTTGCCTACGAGCAGTACTTC. This codes for CASRQGAAFAYEQYF.